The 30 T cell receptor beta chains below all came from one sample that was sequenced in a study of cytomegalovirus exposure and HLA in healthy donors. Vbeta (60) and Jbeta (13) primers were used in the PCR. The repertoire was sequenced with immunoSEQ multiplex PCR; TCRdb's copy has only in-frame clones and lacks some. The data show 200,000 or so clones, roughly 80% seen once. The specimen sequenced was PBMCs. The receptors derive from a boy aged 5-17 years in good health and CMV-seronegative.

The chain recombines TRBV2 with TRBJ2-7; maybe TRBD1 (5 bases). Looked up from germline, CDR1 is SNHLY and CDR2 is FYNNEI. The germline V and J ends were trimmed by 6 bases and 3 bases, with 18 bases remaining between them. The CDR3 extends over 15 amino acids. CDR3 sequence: CASSHTGGALYEQYF. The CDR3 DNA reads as TGTGCCAGCAGCCATACGGGTGGGGCCCTCTACGAGCAGTACTTC.

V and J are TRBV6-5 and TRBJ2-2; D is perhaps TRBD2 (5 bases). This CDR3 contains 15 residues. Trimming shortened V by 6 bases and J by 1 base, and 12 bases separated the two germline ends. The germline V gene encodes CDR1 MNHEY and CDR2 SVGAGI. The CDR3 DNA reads TGTGCCAGCAGACGCCCAAGCGGGAACACCGGGGAGCTGTTTTTT. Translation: CASRRPSGNTGELFF.

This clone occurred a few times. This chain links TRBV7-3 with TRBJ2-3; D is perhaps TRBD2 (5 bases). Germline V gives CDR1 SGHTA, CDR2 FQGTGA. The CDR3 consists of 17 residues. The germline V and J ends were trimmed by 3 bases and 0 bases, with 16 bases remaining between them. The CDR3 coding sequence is TGTGCCAGCAGCTTGGGATCGGGGATAACGAGCACAGATACGCAGTATTTT. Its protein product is CASSLGSGITSTDTQYF.

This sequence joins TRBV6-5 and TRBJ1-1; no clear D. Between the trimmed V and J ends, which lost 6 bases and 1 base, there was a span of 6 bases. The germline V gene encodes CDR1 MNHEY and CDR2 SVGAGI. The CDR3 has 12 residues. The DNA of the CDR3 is TGTGCCAGCAGGACTACGAACACTGAAGCTTTCTTT. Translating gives CASRTTNTEAFF.

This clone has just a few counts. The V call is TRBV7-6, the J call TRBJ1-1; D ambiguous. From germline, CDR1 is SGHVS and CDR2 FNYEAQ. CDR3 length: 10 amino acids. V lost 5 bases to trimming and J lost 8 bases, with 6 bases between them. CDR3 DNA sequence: TGTGCCAGCAGCCCTTTAGAAGCTTTCTTT. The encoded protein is CASSPLEAFF. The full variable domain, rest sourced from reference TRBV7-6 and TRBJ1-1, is GAGVSQSPRYKVTKRGQDVALRCDPISGHVSLYWYRQALGQGPEFLTYFNYEAQQDKSGLPNDRFSAERPEGSISTLTIQRTEQRDSAMYRCASSPLEAFFGQGTRLTVV.

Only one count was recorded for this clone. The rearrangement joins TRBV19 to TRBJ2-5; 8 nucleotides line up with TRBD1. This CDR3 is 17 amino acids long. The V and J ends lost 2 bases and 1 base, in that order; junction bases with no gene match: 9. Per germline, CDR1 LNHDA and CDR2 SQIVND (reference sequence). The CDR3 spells CASSIRGAGGPQETQYF. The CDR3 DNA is TGTGCCAGTAGTATACGAGGCGCAGGGGGCCCCCAAGAGACCCAGTACTTC.

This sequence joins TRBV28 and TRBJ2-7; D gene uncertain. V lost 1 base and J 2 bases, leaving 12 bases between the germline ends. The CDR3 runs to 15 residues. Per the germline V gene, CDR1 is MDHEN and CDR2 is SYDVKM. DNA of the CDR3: TGTGCCAGCAGTTTATTGAGTCCAGGCACCTACGAGCAGTACTTC. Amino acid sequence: CASSLLSPGTYEQYF.

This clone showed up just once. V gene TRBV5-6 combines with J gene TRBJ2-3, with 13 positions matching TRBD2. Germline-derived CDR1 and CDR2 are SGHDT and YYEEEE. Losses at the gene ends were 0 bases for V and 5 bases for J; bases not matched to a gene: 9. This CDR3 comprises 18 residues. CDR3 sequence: CASSLGAGTSGVGDTQYF. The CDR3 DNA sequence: TGTGCCAGCAGCTTGGGGGCCGGGACTAGCGGGGTAGGAGATACGCAGTATTTT.

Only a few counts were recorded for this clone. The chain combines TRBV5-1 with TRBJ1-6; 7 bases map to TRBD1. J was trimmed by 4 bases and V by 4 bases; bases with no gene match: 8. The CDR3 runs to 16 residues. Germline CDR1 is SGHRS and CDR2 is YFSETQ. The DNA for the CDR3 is TGCGCCAGCAGCCACGGACAGGCTCTATATAATTCACCCCTCCACTTT. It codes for CASSHGQALYNSPLHF.

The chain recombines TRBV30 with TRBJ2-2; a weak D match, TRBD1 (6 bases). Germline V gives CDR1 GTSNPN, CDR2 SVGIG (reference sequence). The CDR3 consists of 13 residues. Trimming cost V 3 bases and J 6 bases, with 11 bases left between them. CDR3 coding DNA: TGTGCCTGGAGAGGACAGTCCCCCGGGGAGCTGTTTTTT. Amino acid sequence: CAWRGQSPGELFF.

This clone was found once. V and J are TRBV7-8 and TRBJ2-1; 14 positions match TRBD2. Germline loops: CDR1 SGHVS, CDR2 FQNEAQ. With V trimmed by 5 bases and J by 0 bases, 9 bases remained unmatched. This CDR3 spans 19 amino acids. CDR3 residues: CASSPSGLAGASSYNEQFF. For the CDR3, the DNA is TGTGCCAGCAGCCCCTCGGGACTAGCGGGAGCGAGCTCCTACAATGAGCAGTTCTTC.

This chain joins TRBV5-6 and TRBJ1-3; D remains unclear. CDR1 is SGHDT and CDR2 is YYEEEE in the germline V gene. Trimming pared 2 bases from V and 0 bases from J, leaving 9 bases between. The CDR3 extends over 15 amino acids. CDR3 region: CASSFLGPSGNTIYF. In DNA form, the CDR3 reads TGTGCCAGCAGCTTCCTGGGCCCCTCTGGAAACACCATATATTTT.

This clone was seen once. The chain's CDR3 is CSVEALGRDYEQYF. The DNA of the CDR3 is TGCAGCGTTGAAGCTCTGGGCAGGGATTACGAGCAGTACTTC. V usage is TRBV29-1 and J usage is TRBJ2-7; D might be TRBD1 (5 bases). V was trimmed by 1 base and J by 4 bases, leaving 14 bases between them. Germline V lookup: CDR1 SQVTM, CDR2 ANQGSEA. CDR3 size: 14 residues.

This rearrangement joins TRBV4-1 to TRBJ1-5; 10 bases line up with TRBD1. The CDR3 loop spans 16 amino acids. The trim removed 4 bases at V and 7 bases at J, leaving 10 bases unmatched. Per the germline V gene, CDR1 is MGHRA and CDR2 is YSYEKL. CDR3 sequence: CASSPLGQGIGQPQHF. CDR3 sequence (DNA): TGCGCCAGCAGCCCCCTGGGACAGGGGATCGGGCAGCCCCAGCATTTT.

The CDR3 sequence: CASSRLGQQETQYF. CDR3 sequence (DNA): TGTGCCAGCAGCCGACTCGGACAGCAAGAGACCCAGTACTTC. This rearrangement joins TRBV7-2 to TRBJ2-5; maybe TRBD1 (6 bases). CDR1 and CDR2 (germline): SGHTA, FQGNSA. V was shortened by 5 bases and J by 2 bases, with 12 bases between the two germline ends. This CDR3 has 14 amino acids.

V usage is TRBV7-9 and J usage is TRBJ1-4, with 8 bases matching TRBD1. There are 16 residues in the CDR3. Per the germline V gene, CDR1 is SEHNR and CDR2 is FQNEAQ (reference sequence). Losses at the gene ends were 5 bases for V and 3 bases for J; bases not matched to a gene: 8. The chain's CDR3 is CASSPKDRAPNEKLFF. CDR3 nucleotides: TGTGCCAGCAGCCCAAAGGACAGGGCACCTAATGAAAAACTGTTTTTT.

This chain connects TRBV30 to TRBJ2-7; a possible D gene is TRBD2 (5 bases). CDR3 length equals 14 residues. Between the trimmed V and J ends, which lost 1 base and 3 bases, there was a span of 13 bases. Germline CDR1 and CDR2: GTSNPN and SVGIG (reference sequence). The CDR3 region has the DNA TGTGCCTGGAGTGGGGAAAATCGGGGCTACGAGCAGTACTTC. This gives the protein CAWSGENRGYEQYF.

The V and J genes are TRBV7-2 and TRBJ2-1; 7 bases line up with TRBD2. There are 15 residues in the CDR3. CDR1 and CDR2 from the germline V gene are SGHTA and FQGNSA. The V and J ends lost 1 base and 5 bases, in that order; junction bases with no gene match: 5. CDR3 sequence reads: CASSLGGGGHNEQFF. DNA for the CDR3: TGTGCCAGCAGCTTAGGGGGGGGTGGGCACAATGAGCAGTTCTTC.

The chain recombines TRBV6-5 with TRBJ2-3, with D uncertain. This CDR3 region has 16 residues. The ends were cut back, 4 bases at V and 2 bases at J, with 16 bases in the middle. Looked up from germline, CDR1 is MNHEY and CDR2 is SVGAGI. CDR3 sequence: CASSLRLNPFTDTQYF. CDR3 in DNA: TGTGCCAGCAGTTTACGACTGAATCCTTTCACAGATACGCAGTATTTT.

The CDR3 DNA follows: TGTGCCAGCAGCTCTCGCCCCGGGATATCCAACAATGAGCAGTTCTTC. As protein: CASSSRPGISNNEQFF. This chain uses TRBV7-3 with TRBJ2-1, with a weak D call TRBD2 (5 bases). Trimming left V 4 bases short and J 5 bases short, with 18 bases between. The germline CDR1 and CDR2 sequences are SGHTA and FQGTGA. The CDR3 loop spans 16 amino acids.

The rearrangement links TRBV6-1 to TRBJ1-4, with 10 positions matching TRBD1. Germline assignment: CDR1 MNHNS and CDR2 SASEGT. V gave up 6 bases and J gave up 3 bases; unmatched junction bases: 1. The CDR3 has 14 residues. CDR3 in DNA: TGTGCCAGCAGGGGACAGGGGCCTAATGAAAAACTGTTTTTT. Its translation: CASRGQGPNEKLFF.

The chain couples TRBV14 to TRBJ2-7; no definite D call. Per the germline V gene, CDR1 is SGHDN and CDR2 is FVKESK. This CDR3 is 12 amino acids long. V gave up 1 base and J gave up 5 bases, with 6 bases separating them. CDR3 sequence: CASSQGSNEQYF. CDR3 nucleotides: TGTGCCAGCAGCCAAGGGTCTAACGAGCAGTACTTC.

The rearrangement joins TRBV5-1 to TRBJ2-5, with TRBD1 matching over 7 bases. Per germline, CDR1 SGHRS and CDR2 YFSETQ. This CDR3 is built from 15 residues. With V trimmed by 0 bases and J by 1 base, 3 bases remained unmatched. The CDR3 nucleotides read TGCGCCAGCAGCTTGGGGGACAGCTTCCAAGAGACCCAGTACTTC. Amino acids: CASSLGDSFQETQYF.

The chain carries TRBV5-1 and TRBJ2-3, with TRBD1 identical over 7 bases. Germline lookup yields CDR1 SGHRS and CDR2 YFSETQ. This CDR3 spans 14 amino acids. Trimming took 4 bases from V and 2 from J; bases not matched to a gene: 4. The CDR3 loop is CASSQGQITDTQYF. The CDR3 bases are TGCGCCAGCAGCCAGGGACAGATCACAGATACGCAGTATTTT.

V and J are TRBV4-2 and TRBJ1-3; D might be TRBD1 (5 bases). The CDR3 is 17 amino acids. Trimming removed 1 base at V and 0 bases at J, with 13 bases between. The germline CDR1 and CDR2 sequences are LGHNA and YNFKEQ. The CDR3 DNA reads TGTGCCAGCAGCCAAGGCCCGGGGGGGTCCTCTGGAAACACCATATATTTT. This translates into CASSQGPGGSSGNTIYF.

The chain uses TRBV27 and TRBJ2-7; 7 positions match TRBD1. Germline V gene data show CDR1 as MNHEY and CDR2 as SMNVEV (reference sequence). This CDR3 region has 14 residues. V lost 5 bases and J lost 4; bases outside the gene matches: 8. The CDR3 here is CASSDRAILYEQYF. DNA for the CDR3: TGTGCCAGCAGTGACAGGGCGATTTTGTACGAGCAGTACTTC.

CDR3 nucleotide sequence: TGTGCCAGCAGTGTGGGAGCGGGAGAGGGGTCCTACGAGCAGTACTTC. Translated: CASSVGAGEGSYEQYF. The chain recombines TRBV2 with TRBJ2-7, with 8 bases lining up with TRBD2. J was trimmed by 1 base and V by 4 bases; bases with no gene match: 9. Germline CDR1 and CDR2: SNHLY and FYNNEI. The CDR3 has 16 residues. The complete variable domain, with remaining parts taken from reference TRBV2 and TRBJ2-7, reads EPEVTQTPSHQVTQMGQEVILRCVPISNHLYFYWYRQILGQKVEFLVSFYNNEISEKSEIFDDQFSVERPDGSNFTLKIRSTKLEDSAMYFCASSVGAGEGSYEQYFGPGTRLTVT.

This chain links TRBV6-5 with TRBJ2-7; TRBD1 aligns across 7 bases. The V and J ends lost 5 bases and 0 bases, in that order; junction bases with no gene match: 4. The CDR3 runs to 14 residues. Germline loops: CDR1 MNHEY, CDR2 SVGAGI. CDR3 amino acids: CASSDGDSSYEQYF. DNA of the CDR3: TGTGCCAGCAGTGACGGGGACAGCTCCTACGAGCAGTACTTC.

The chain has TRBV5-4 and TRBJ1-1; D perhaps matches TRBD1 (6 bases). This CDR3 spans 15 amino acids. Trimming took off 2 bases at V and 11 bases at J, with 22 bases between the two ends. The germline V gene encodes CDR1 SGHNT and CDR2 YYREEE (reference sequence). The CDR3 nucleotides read TGTGCCAGCAGCTTAAATCAGGGGCCCTCAAGCGTGGCTTTCTTT. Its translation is CASSLNQGPSSVAFF. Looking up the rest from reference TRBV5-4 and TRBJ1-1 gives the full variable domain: ETGVTQSPTHLIKTRGQQVTLRCSSQSGHNTVSWYQQALGQGPQFIFQYYREEENGRGNFPPRFSGLQFPNYSSELNVNALELDDSALYLCASSLNQGPSSVAFFGQGTRLTVV.

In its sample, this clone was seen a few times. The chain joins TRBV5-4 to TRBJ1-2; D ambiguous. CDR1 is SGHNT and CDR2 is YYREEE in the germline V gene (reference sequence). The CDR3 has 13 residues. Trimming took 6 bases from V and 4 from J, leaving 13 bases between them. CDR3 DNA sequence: TGTGCCAGCAACTTTGCCACAGCCTATGGCTACACCTTC. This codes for CASNFATAYGYTF.